This passage covers 14 T cell receptor beta chains from one sample sequenced in a study of T cell changes during pregnancy in multiple sclerosis. TCRdb keeps only in-frame clones here, not all; method: immunoSEQ multiplex PCR. The sample holds tens of thousands of clones, about 89% seen once. The sequencing used CD4+ T cells from peripheral blood mononuclear cells, collected in the first trimester of pregnancy. These receptors originate from a female donor with multiple sclerosis, enrolled in a pregnancy study.

The genes are TRBV4-3 and TRBJ1-5; no definite D call. The CDR3 length is 15 residues. Trimming cost V 0 bases and J 2 bases, with 8 bases left between them. Germline V gene lookup returns CDR1 LGHNA and CDR2 YSLEER. For the CDR3, the DNA is TGCGCCAGCAGCCAAGATAGTGGTCGCAATCAGCCCCAGCATTTT. It is translated as CASSQDSGRNQPQHF.

The rearrangement uses TRBV7-2 and TRBJ1-2, with 11 bases fitting TRBD1. This CDR3 has 12 amino acids. Germline lookup yields CDR1 SGHTA and CDR2 FQGNSA. V gave up 4 bases and J gave up 8 bases; unmatched junction bases: 0. CDR3 in amino acids: CASSWTGGGYTF. In DNA form, the CDR3 reads TGTGCCAGCAGCTGGACAGGGGGCGGCTACACCTTC.

The V gene is TRBV11-2, the J gene TRBJ2-3; 7 nucleotides align to TRBD2. The V gene end was trimmed by 1 base and the J gene end by 5 bases; junction bases not matched to a gene: 12. The CDR3 has 17 residues. Germline lookup yields CDR1 SGHAT and CDR2 FQNNGV. CDR3 coding DNA: TGTGCCAGCAGCTTAGGCCGCGGGGGAGCCCTGAGAGATACGCAGTATTTT. Translation gives CASSLGRGGALRDTQYF. The full variable domain, rest sourced from reference TRBV11-2 and TRBJ2-3, is EAGVAQSPRYKIIEKRQSVAFWCNPISGHATLYWYQQILGQGPKLLIQFQNNGVVDDSQLPKDRFSAERLKGVDSTLKIQPAKLEDSAVYLCASSLGRGGALRDTQYFGPGTRLTVL.

This clone was picked up a small number of times. This chain joins TRBV25-1 and TRBJ1-1; 7 bases are shared with TRBD1. The CDR3 runs to 15 residues. The V gene's germline CDR1 is MGHDK and CDR2 SYGVNS. V shed 3 bases and J 1 base; nucleotides not matched to a gene: 5. CDR3 residues: CASSDGGTANTEAFF. CDR3 coding DNA: TGTGCCAGCAGTGATGGGGGGACAGCGAACACTGAAGCTTTCTTT.

The J gene is TRBJ2-7, the V gene TRBV6-5; TRBD1 aligns across 9 bases. The CDR3 spans 15 residues. V trimming: 5 bases; J trimming: 3 bases; junction bases outside the gene matches: 8. Germline V gives CDR1 MNHEY, CDR2 SVGAGI. In DNA form, the CDR3 reads TGTGCCAGCAGTAACCTCCGGGACAGGGTCTACGAGCAGTACTTC. Encoded protein: CASSNLRDRVYEQYF.

This chain uses TRBV7-2 with TRBJ1-6; D not resolved. This CDR3 comprises 15 residues. Trimming took 1 base from V and 2 from J, leaving 6 bases between them. CDR1 is SGHTA and CDR2 is FQGNSA in the germline V gene. The CDR3 DNA sequence: TGTGCCAGCAGCTTAGATCAGACCTATAATTCACCCCTCCACTTT. Its protein product is CASSLDQTYNSPLHF.

This chain links TRBV28 with TRBJ2-3; D is unresolved. Trimming left V 3 bases short and J 3 bases short, with 4 bases between. The CDR3 is made up of 12 amino acids. Germline values: CDR1 MDHEN, CDR2 SYDVKM. CDR3 in amino acids: CASSLETDTQYF. Here the CDR3 DNA reads TGTGCCAGCAGTTTGGAGACAGATACGCAGTATTTT.

The chain has TRBV4-3 and TRBJ2-7; D remains unclear. Per the germline V gene, CDR1 is LGHNA and CDR2 is YSLEER. CDR3 length: 14 amino acids. V shed 1 base and J shed 4 bases, with 11 bases lying between them. This chain's CDR3 is CASSQVASAYEQYF. The CDR3 region has the DNA TGCGCCAGCAGCCAAGTCGCGTCTGCGTACGAGCAGTACTTC.

This clone was observed once. V and J are TRBV27 and TRBJ2-6; D gene unclear. This CDR3 is 16 amino acids long. Germline V gene data show CDR1 as MNHEY and CDR2 as SMNVEV (reference sequence). The V and J ends lost 3 bases and 2 bases respectively, with 11 bases between them. The CDR3 region is CASSFGLATGANVLTF. The CDR3 nucleotides read TGTGCCAGCAGTTTTGGCCTGGCAACTGGGGCCAACGTCCTGACTTTC.

The chain uses TRBV19 and TRBJ1-1, with TRBD1 identical over 8 bases. CDR1 and CDR2 from the germline V gene are LNHDA and SQIVND (reference sequence). The CDR3 is 14 residues long. V shed 8 bases and J 3 bases; nucleotides not matched to a gene: 8. The CDR3 coding sequence is TGTGCCAGTTCTAGGCGGACAGGGCACACTGAAGCTTTCTTT. It codes for CASSRRTGHTEAFF.

The V and J genes are TRBV27 and TRBJ1-2; perhaps TRBD1 as D (6 bases). CDR1 and CDR2 from the germline V gene are MNHEY and SMNVEV (reference sequence). With 8 bases removed from V and 5 bases from J, the gap between germline ends came to 15 bases. The CDR3 sequence is 13 residues long. In DNA, the CDR3 is TGTGCCAGCCGAAATACCGGACAGTATGGCTACACCTTC. Translation: CASRNTGQYGYTF.

In its sample, this clone was seen once. The chain uses TRBV2 and TRBJ1-4, with 8 bases that match TRBD1. CDR1 is SNHLY and CDR2 is FYNNEI in the germline V gene. The J segment lost 5 bases and the V segment lost 2 bases, leaving 4 bases of the junction unmatched. CDR3 length: 15 amino acids. As DNA, the CDR3 is TGTGCCAGCAGTGAACAGGGGGCGCGGAATGAAAAACTGTTTTTT. Residues: CASSEQGARNEKLFF.

This chain links TRBV10-3 with TRBJ1-1, with a tentative D call TRBD1 (6 bases). V lost 6 bases to trimming and J lost 3 bases, with 14 bases between them. Germline V gives CDR1 ENHRY, CDR2 SYGVKD. This CDR3 has 14 residues. The CDR3 reads CAIRDSLGDTEAFF. In DNA, the CDR3 is TGTGCCATCAGGGACAGTCTCGGGGACACTGAAGCTTTCTTT.

The chain recombines TRBV19 with TRBJ1-2; D gene uncertain. The CDR3 spans 15 residues. Germline V gives CDR1 LNHDA, CDR2 SQIVND (reference sequence). The V and J ends lost 6 bases and 3 bases respectively, with 17 bases between them. CDR3 nucleotide sequence: TGTGCCAGTAGGTTATTTATTGGCAGTTACTATGGCTACACCTTC. It codes for CASRLFIGSYYGYTF.